The clone carrying this T cell receptor (beta chain) was found many times. Antigen: not known. The CDR3 runs 16 residues. Germline V lookup: CDR1 LGHNA, CDR2 YNFKEQ. V was trimmed by 0 bases and J by 5 bases, leaving 16 bases between them. TCR beta VDJ combinations and CDR3 sequences were profiled from genomic DNA. TCRdb itself ran the reads through MiXCR, one entry per CDR3 protein. The table lists about 70,000 distinct CDR3 sequences, 45% to 60% of them singletons. The entry originates in a study of CD8+CD57+ T cells in acquired aplastic anemia. Study summary: DNA recovered from sorted CD4+ and CD8+ cells had a mean of 3.2 ug. Reads per healthy sample averaged around 10 million (CD4+) and 11 million to 12 million (CD8+). Study-wide results and limits: Comparison of patients with controls identified roughly 27 shared CD8+ CDR3 sequences. With respect to CD8+ Simpson's diversity, patients and controls did not differ significantly.

Sequencing was performed on sorted CD4+, CD8+, or CD8+CD57+ T cells (not recorded which) from PBMCs. The J gene is TRBJ1-2, the V gene TRBV4-2; D not resolved. The clonotype originates from a human donor in good health, serving as a control. For the CDR3, the DNA is TGTGCCAGCAGCCAAGATGGCAGGCTTTTTTCGTATGGCTACACCTTC. Translated: CASSQDGRLFSYGYTF.